This T cell receptor beta chain was retrieved from a study of immune heterogeneity within non-small cell lung tumors. Each sample used approximately 590 ng of genomic DNA from bulk tumor tissue. Taken during surgery, several biopsies per primary tumor were spaced as far apart as possible within the tumor mass. Patients went through curative surgery, and their non-small cell lung cancer was untreated and newly diagnosed. Patients newly diagnosed with non-small cell lung cancer and having curative-intent surgery served as donors. This clonotype was detected ten times or more. TCR beta CDR3 was amplified by multiplex PCR, first round approximately 10 cycles, 32 V and 13 J primers. One entry per CDR3 protein, called by TCRdb with MiXCR from the multiplex PCR reads. The sample includes 12,000 to 15,000 distinct CDR3 sequences, approximately 30% of them seen just once. Germline V gene lookup returns CDR1 MNHNS and CDR2 SASEGT. Trimming cost V 4 bases and J 3 bases; bases outside gene matches: 7. CDR3 length: 15 residues.

The TCR originated in a woman in her fifties or sixties with non-small cell lung cancer. The sample consisted of lung tumor tissue. The rearrangement joins TRBV6-1 to TRBJ1-1; 8 bases align to TRBD1. In nucleotides, the CDR3 is TGTGCCAGCAGTGCCAGGACAGGGTCGGACACTGAAGCTTTCTTT. Its protein product is CASSARTGSDTEAFF.